This record concerns one TCR beta chain sequence. What it recognizes is unknown. Using immunoSEQ multiplex PCR, the repertoire was profiled, and TCRdb retains in-frame clones only, with some absent. The sample records roughly 12,000 clones, nearly 70% being singletons. The sample is drawn from a study of CD4+ T cells in melanoma. Germline CDR1 reads SNHLY; CDR2 reads FYNNEI. This CDR3 contains 13 residues. V lost 6 bases, J lost 0 bases, and 8 bases lay in between. Overall study findings and caveats: CD8+ T cell, macrophage and B cell function reportedly correlated with neoantigen-specific CD4+ T cells. Diverse differentiation states were reported for melanoma neoantigen-specific CD4+ T cells.

The chain employs TRBV2 and TRBJ2-5; no definite D call. The sequence came from a human donor with melanoma. The sequencing input was cells from a culture (not recorded whether cultured in vitro). The CDR3 sequence is CASSSINQETQYF. The CDR3 nucleotides are TGTGCCAGCAGCTCTATAAACCAAGAGACCCAGTACTTC.